This TCR beta chain is from a study of T cells in Graves' hyperthyroidism and ophthalmopathy. V shed 6 bases and J shed 4 bases, with 9 bases lying between them. CDR1 and CDR2 from the germline V gene are SQVTM and ANQGSEA. The CDR3 has 11 amino acids. TCR beta CDR3 region amplification was performed from RNA transcripts. First-round RT-PCR of the TCR CDR3 relied on the HTBI primer set. TCRdb called the multiplex PCR reads again in MiXCR, with one record for every CDR3 protein. Of 640,000 or so distinct CDR3 sequences listed, 12% to 15% were seen once; the top ten hold roughly 7%. This clonotype was counted only a few times. The PBMCs had their origin in around 9.1 ml of fresh peripheral blood.

Sequenced input: blood. The sequence was obtained from a young woman with Graves' ophthalmopathy. The gene calls are TRBV29-1 and TRBJ1-2; tentative D call: TRBD1 (5 bases). The CDR3 DNA reads as TGCAGCGTCTGGCAGGGCTATGGCTACACCTTC. This translates into CSVWQGYGYTF.